This T cell receptor beta chain appears in the sequencing data of a study of T-cell memory formation after mild COVID-19. Broader study findings: The appearance of some responding clones in pre-infection memory suggested that cross-reactive memory joined. Confirmation was lacking for SARS-CoV-2 specificity of second-wave clones that peaked on day 37.

In regard to this clonotype: Its matching antigen is unknown.

In TCRdb, the 5' RACE reads were re-called with MiXCR into one record per CDR3 protein. The sample has fewer than 500,000 distinct CDR3 sequences, roughly 25% seen once. The sequence came from an adult woman who had mild COVID-19 (a few samples of this study predate the infection). Cell type and time point are not known. The sequenced sample was PBMCs or a T cell subset sorted from them (not recorded which).

CDR3 region: CASSLDGGAAGEQFF. CDR3 nucleotides: TGTGCCAGCAGCTTAGACGGGGGGGCCGCCGGTGAGCAGTTCTTC. The rearrangement links TRBV7-9 to TRBJ2-1; 8 bases line up with TRBD2. Germline CDR1 is SEHNR and CDR2 is FQNEAQ (reference sequence). The CDR3 runs 15 residues. Trimming removed 1 base from V and 9 bases from J; junction bases left unmatched: 8.